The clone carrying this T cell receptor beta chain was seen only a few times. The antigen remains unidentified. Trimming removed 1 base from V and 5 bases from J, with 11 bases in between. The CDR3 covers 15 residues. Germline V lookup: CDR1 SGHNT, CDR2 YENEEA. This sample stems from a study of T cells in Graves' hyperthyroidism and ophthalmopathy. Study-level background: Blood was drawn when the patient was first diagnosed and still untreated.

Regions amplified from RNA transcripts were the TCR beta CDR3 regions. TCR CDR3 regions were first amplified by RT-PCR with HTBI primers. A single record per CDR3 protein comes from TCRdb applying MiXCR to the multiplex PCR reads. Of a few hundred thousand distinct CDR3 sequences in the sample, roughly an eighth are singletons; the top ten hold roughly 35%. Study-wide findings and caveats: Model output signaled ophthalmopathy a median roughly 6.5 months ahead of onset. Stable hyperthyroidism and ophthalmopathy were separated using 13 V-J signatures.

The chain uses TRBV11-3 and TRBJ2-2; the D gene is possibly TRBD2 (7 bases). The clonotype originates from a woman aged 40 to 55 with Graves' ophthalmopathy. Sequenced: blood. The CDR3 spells CASSLVGGQTGELFF. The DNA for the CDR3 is TGTGCCAGCAGCTTAGTCGGGGGGCAGACCGGGGAGCTGTTTTTT.